The source of this T cell receptor beta chain is a study of T-cell reconstitution after alpha-beta-depleted transplantation in children (dated by TCRdb to 2016 to 2017). In terms of the full investigation: Using TCR repertoire profiling, the study quantitatively followed how T-cell immune reconstitution unfolded in children after TCRalphabeta/CD19-depleted allogeneic hematopoietic cell transplantation.

There are 16 amino acids in the CDR3, from cysteine to phenylalanine inclusive. Only CDR3 DNA remains: 48 bases, in frame from the first base. The V end loses 1 base and the J end loses 4 bases, and a stretch of 14 bases separates them. For CDR1 and CDR2, the germline V gene lists SGHRS and YFSETQ. Results and caveats for the whole study, not just this receptor: The apparently early recovery of alphabetaT-cell counts about two months after transplant reportedly depended on only several hundred rapidly expanded clones that came from non-depleted graft cells. Hyperexpanded clone frequencies declined over subsequent months; after one year, T-cell counts and TCRbeta diversity were mostly attributed to newly produced T cells. In some patients, the high TCRbeta diversity seen at day 60 was put down to recipient T cells and intrathymic progenitors that had survived conditioning.

The sample's time point label is to be understood as: day 60 (about 2 months) after transplantation. Explained via the paper, the treatment or condition label denotes: allogeneic hematopoietic cell transplantation with graft depleted of TCRalphabeta T cells and CD19 B cells. The transplant recipients were children given TCRalphabeta/CD19-depleted allogeneic hematopoietic cell grafts. The library came from PCR. This sample was sequenced with an Illumina HiSeq 2500. TCR libraries were prepared with molecular barcoding, using unique molecular identifiers to normalize TCRbeta repertoire quantification. Using fastp at Q25 and MiXCR, TCRdb reprocessed the public reads and kept productive beta chains. Identical CDR3 protein sequences are pooled into one entry, listed with their most common genes and DNA. This sample holds around 100,000 distinct CDR3 sequences; 6% were observed only once. Clones ranked in the top ten supply approximately 6.6% of the sample.

This clonotype was counted between two and nine times. Its cognate antigen has yet to be identified. No base quality information exists; no much larger clone differs at one position. This clonotype was sampled from a female patient aged 2 to 10 who had a stem cell transplant for Fanconi anemia, so the T cells may come from the graft donor. The chain employs TRBV5-1 and TRBJ2-2; TRBD1 is a possible D gene, resting on 6 matching bases. The sample consisted of PBMCs, mostly from graft donor cells, taken 60 days after TCRalphabeta/CD19-depleted stem cell transplant. The nucleotides are TGCGCCAGCAGCTTGAAACACGGACAGAGCACCGGGGAGCTGTTTTTT. It translates as CASSLKHGQSTGELFF.